This entry lists 8 T cell receptor beta chains sequenced from one sample in a study of early T cells in non-severe SARS-CoV-2 infection. Via MiXCR, TCRdb re-called the 5' RACE reads, giving one row per CDR3 protein. This sample has roughly 57,000 distinct CDR3 sequences, with about 12% found just once. This specimen consisted of whole blood, obtained at baseline. These receptors originate from an adult who was a healthcare worker with PCR-confirmed SARS-CoV-2 infection or an uninfected control (not recorded which).

The rearrangement links TRBV19 to TRBJ1-2; D possibly corresponds to TRBD1 (6 bases). The V gene's germline CDR1 is LNHDA and CDR2 SQIVND (reference sequence). The V end was cut by 10 bases, the J end by 5 bases, with 14 bases between. The CDR3 consists of 12 residues. The CDR3 is CATSTGLYGYTF. CDR3 coding DNA: TGTGCCACCTCGACAGGACTTTATGGCTACACCTTC.

This chain uses TRBV19 with TRBJ2-1; TRBD1 aligns across 9 bases. The CDR3 has 14 amino acids. Germline CDR1 is LNHDA and CDR2 is SQIVND (reference sequence). The trim removed 6 bases at V and 4 bases at J, leaving 4 bases unmatched. The CDR3 spells CASRGTGTYNEQFF. The CDR3, as DNA: TGTGCCAGTAGGGGGACAGGGACATACAATGAGCAGTTCTTC.

This clonotype has just a few counts. This rearrangement joins TRBV9 to TRBJ2-7, with D hard to call. The germline CDR1 and CDR2 sequences are SGDLS and YYNGEE. The CDR3 loop spans 13 amino acids. Trimming shortened V by 4 bases and J by 6 bases, and 14 bases separated the two germline ends. The CDR3 region is CASSPPLGFEQYF. CDR3 DNA sequence: TGTGCCAGCAGCCCCCCGTTAGGTTTCGAGCAGTACTTC.

This clonotype appeared a few times. The rearrangement links TRBV4-3 to TRBJ2-3; D uncertain. With 1 base removed from V and 1 base from J, the gap between germline ends came to 6 bases. This CDR3 has 14 amino acids. Germline lookup yields CDR1 LGHNA and CDR2 YSLEER. The CDR3 DNA reads as TGCGCCAGCAGCCAAGGGGTGGGCACAGATACGCAGTATTTT. Its translation: CASSQGVGTDTQYF.

This chain joins TRBV2 and TRBJ2-2, with D perhaps matching TRBD2 (5 bases). Germline V CDR1 and CDR2: SNHLY, FYNNEI. V gave up 7 bases and J gave up 7 bases, with 19 bases separating them. This CDR3 is 15 amino acids long. The CDR3 is CASTLTFPGVGELFF. The CDR3 DNA reads as TGTGCCAGCACTCTGACATTCCCCGGGGTCGGGGAGCTGTTTTTT.

V gene TRBV6-1 combines with J gene TRBJ1-5, with D possibly TRBD1 on 6 matching bases. Per the germline V gene, CDR1 is MNHNS and CDR2 is SASEGT. The CDR3 is 14 amino acids. V lost 7 bases and J lost 7, with 17 bases in between. The CDR3 nucleotides are TGTGCCAGCACGAAGGGGGGGACGGGGCAGCCCCAGCATTTT. This sequence encodes CASTKGGTGQPQHF.

This clonotype was seen ten or more times. This chain connects TRBV20-1 to TRBJ2-3, with 14 bases aligning to TRBD2. This CDR3 comprises 17 residues. Germline values: CDR1 DFQATT, CDR2 SNEGSKA (reference sequence). J gave up 2 bases and V 6 bases, and 10 bases lay outside the gene matches. The DNA of the CDR3 is TGCAGTGCCAGGGGACTAGCGGGGGTGTGGACCACAGATACGCAGTATTTT. It yields the protein CSARGLAGVWTTDTQYF.

This clonotype has ten or more counts. The chain links TRBV6-5 to TRBJ1-5; maybe TRBD1 (5 bases). V gave up 6 bases and J gave up 9 bases, with 18 bases separating them. The CDR3 has 14 amino acids. From germline, CDR1 is MNHEY and CDR2 SVGAGI. The CDR3 is CASSPGALRGPQHF. The CDR3 DNA sequence: TGTGCCAGCAGCCCCGGGGCCTTACGCGGGCCCCAGCATTTT.